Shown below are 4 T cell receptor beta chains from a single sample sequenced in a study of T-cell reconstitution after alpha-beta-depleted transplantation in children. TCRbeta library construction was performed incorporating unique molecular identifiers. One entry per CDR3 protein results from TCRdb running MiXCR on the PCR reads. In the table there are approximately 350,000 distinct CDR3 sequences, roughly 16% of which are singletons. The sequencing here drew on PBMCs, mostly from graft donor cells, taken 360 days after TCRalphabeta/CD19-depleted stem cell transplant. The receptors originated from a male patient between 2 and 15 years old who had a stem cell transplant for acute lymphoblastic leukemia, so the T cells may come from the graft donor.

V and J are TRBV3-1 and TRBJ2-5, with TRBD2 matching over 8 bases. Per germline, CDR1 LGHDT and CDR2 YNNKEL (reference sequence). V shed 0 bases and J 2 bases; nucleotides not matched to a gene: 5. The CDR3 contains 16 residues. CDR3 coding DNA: TGTGCCAGCAGCCAAGATCGGGGGGGAATACAAGAGACCCAGTACTTC. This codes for CASSQDRGGIQETQYF.

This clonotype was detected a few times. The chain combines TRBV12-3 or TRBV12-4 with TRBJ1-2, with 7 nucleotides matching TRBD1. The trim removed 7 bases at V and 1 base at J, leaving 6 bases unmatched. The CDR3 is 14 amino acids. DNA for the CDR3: TGTGCCAGCAACCTACAGGGGATTAACTATGGCTACACCTTC. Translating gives CASNLQGINYGYTF.

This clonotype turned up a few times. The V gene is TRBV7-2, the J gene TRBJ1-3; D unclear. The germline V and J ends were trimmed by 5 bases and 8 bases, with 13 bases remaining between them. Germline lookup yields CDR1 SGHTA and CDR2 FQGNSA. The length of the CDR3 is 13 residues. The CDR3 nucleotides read TGTGCCAGCAGCGTGTCCTATTTGGACACCATATATTTT. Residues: CASSVSYLDTIYF.

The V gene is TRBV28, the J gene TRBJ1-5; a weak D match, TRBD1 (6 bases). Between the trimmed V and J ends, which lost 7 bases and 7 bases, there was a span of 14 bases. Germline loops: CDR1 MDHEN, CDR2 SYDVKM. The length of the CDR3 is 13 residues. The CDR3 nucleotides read TGTGCCAGCACACTACAGGGAAGCCAGCCCCAGCATTTT. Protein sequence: CASTLQGSQPQHF.